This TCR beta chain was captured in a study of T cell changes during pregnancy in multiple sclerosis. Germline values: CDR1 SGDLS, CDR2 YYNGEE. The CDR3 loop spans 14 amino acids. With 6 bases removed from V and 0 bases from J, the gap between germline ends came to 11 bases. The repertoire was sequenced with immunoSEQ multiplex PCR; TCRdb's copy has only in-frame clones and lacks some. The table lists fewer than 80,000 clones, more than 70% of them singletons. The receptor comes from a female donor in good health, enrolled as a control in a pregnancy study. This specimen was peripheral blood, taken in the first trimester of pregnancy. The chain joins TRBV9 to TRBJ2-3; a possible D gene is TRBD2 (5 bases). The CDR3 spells CASNQRPSTDTQYF. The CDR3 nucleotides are TGTGCCAGCAACCAGCGGCCTAGCACAGATACGCAGTATTTT. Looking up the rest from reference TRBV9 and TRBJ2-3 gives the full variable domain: DSGVTQTPKHLITATGQRVTLRCSPRSGDLSVYWYQQSLDQGLQFLIQYYNGEERAKGNILERFSAQQFPDLHSELNLSSLELGDSALYFCASNQRPSTDTQYFGPGTRLTVL.